The 29 T cell receptor beta chains in this list originate from one sample, sequenced in a study of blood T cell repertoires in COVID-19. The table came from immunoSEQ multiplex PCR; TCRdb's copy has only in-frame clones and leaves some out. Of about 400,000 clones listed, approximately 88% were seen once; the top ten hold roughly 2%. The sequencing sample was made of PBMCs or T cells enriched from blood (not recorded which). The receptor source for this set is a woman aged 40 to 50 with acute COVID-19.

This chain joins TRBV7-9 and TRBJ1-1; D gene uncertain. Trimming took off 1 base at V and 0 bases at J, with 9 bases between the two ends. This CDR3 comprises 15 residues. Germline CDR1 SEHNR, CDR2 FQNEAQ (reference sequence). Here the CDR3 reads CASSLVVVVNTEAFF. The CDR3, as DNA: TGTGCCAGCAGCTTAGTAGTAGTCGTGAACACTGAAGCTTTCTTT.

The chain uses TRBV6-5 and TRBJ2-1, with a weak D call TRBD1 (6 bases). Germline loops: CDR1 MNHEY, CDR2 SVGAGI. This CDR3 has 15 amino acids. V lost 2 bases and J 4 bases, leaving 12 bases between the germline ends. In nucleotides, the CDR3 is TGTGCCAGCAGTTACGGGACAAGGGGGTACAATGAGCAGTTCTTC. Its protein product is CASSYGTRGYNEQFF.

This clone was picked up one time. The rearrangement uses TRBV19 and TRBJ1-1, with D hard to call. Germline V gene sequence: CDR1 LNHDA, CDR2 SQIVND (reference sequence). V lost 6 bases and J 0 bases, leaving 11 bases between the germline ends. This CDR3 has 14 residues. CDR3 region: CASRRAEMNTEAFF. CDR3 DNA sequence: TGTGCCAGTAGGAGGGCAGAAATGAACACTGAAGCTTTCTTT.

The genes are TRBV9 and TRBJ1-2, with 8 bases aligning to TRBD1. V trimming: 5 bases; J trimming: 8 bases; junction bases outside the gene matches: 11. Germline CDR1 and CDR2: SGDLS and YYNGEE. CDR3 length equals 14 residues. The CDR3 DNA reads TGTGCCAGCAGGGATGAGCAGGGGGCGCTCGGCTACACCTTC. This translates into CASRDEQGALGYTF.

The chain is built from TRBV7-9 and TRBJ2-7; 11 bases match TRBD1. V was clipped by 6 bases and J by 4 bases; unmatched bases: 5. Germline CDR1 reads SEHNR; CDR2 reads FQNEAQ (reference sequence). The CDR3 totals 14 residues. The CDR3 region is CASRPGQGDYEQYF. CDR3 nucleotides: TGTGCCAGCAGGCCGGGACAGGGGGATTACGAGCAGTACTTC.

This chain links TRBV5-1 with TRBJ2-5; 11 bases are shared with TRBD2. With 4 bases clipped from V and 4 bases from J, the junction kept 9 bases outside the gene matches. The germline gives CDR1 SGHRS, CDR2 YFSETQ. This CDR3 is built from 16 residues. The CDR3 protein is CASSAISGGARETQYF. The CDR3 DNA is TGCGCCAGCAGCGCGATTAGCGGGGGGGCCCGAGAGACCCAGTACTTC.

This clone was seen only once. J is TRBJ2-7 and V is TRBV19, with a possible D match to TRBD1 (6 bases). Germline CDR1 is LNHDA and CDR2 is SQIVND (reference sequence). The CDR3 spans 13 residues. V was pared by 8 bases and J by 3 bases, with 14 bases between. CDR3 bases: TGTGCCAGTGGTTGGACAGTCAACTACGAGCAGTACTTC. This translates into CASGWTVNYEQYF.

This rearrangement joins TRBV18 to TRBJ2-7; 9 bases align to TRBD1. The germline V gene encodes CDR1 KGHSH and CDR2 LQKENI. V dropped 4 bases and J dropped 2; count of bases not matched to a gene: 3. The CDR3 contains 14 residues. CDR3 coding DNA: TGTGCCAGCTCACTTGGACAGGGGACCTACGAGCAGTACTTC. It specifies CASSLGQGTYEQYF.

This clone was recorded a few times. The chain combines TRBV6-1 with TRBJ1-5; D not certain. This CDR3 comprises 14 residues. Germline V gene data show CDR1 as MNHNS and CDR2 as SASEGT. Trimming removed 3 bases from V and 9 bases from J, with 15 bases in between. Here the CDR3 reads CASSERYLGRPQHF. CDR3 in DNA: TGTGCCAGCAGTGAGCGTTATCTTGGGCGGCCCCAGCATTTT.

V is TRBV5-1 and J is TRBJ2-2; 7 bases align to TRBD1. The J segment lost 4 bases and the V segment lost 1 base, leaving 4 bases of the junction unmatched. Germline CDR1 and CDR2: SGHRS and YFSETQ. The CDR3 runs 15 residues. The DNA for the CDR3 is TGCGCCAGCAGCTTGTTGGACAGGTCCACCGGGGAGCTGTTTTTT. It translates to CASSLLDRSTGELFF.

This chain uses TRBV19 with TRBJ1-1; 7 bases align to TRBD1. Germline loops: CDR1 LNHDA, CDR2 SQIVND (reference sequence). After removal of 4 bases from V and 1 base from J, the junction contained 3 bases not matched to a gene. The CDR3 is 14 amino acids. CDR3 nucleotide sequence: TGTGCCAGTAGTACCCCAGGGGGGAACACTGAAGCTTTCTTT. Translating gives CASSTPGGNTEAFF.

The J gene is TRBJ2-7, the V gene TRBV7-9, with a weak D call TRBD2 (6 bases). Germline V CDR1 and CDR2: SEHNR, FQNEAQ (reference sequence). V was shortened by 5 bases and J by 2 bases, with 16 bases between the two germline ends. The CDR3 runs to 15 residues. CDR3 DNA sequence: TGTGCCAGCAGCCCTGGGTGGGGAGGCACCTACGAGCAGTACTTC. Encoded protein: CASSPGWGGTYEQYF.

The chain has TRBV3-1 (or the pseudogene TRBV3-2) and TRBJ1-6; no reliable D call. Between the trimmed V and J ends, which lost 1 base and 6 bases, there was a span of 13 bases. The germline CDR1 and CDR2 sequences are LGHDT and YNNKEL (reference sequence). The CDR3 contains 16 residues. In nucleotides, the CDR3 is TGTGCCAGCAGCCAAGGACCTGACACGATTAATTCACCCCTCCACTTT. Translated, it gives CASSQGPDTINSPLHF.

The J gene is TRBJ1-1, the V gene TRBV9; no clear D gene. Germline CDR1 SGDLS, CDR2 YYNGEE. The CDR3 has 17 amino acids. With 0 bases removed from V and 4 bases from J, the gap between germline ends came to 19 bases. CDR3 bases: TGTGCCAGCAGCGTAGCTCCTGATAGCTTTGAGGGCACTGAAGCTTTCTTT. Encoded protein: CASSVAPDSFEGTEAFF.

The chain joins TRBV6-5 to TRBJ1-5; 10 nucleotides match TRBD1. This CDR3 region has 15 residues. Germline CDR1 is MNHEY and CDR2 is SVGAGI. The ends lost 9 bases at V and 0 bases at J; junction bases unmatched: 5. The CDR3 DNA is TGTGCCAGTAGACAGGGGGCGGATAGCAATCAGCCCCAGCATTTT. It codes for CASRQGADSNQPQHF.

The genes are TRBV5-1 and TRBJ2-3; perhaps TRBD1 as D (6 bases). Trimming stripped 0 bases from V and 3 bases from J, with 14 bases between. The CDR3 runs 16 residues. The germline V gene encodes CDR1 SGHRS and CDR2 YFSETQ. The CDR3: CASSLDGDKKTDTQYF. The CDR3 nucleotides are TGCGCCAGCAGCTTGGACGGGGACAAAAAGACAGATACGCAGTATTTT.

As to this clone: One end of the junction is discordant with germline, which a read error may explain. This chain joins TRBV18 and TRBJ2-3; 12 nucleotides align to TRBD2. The CDR3 loop spans 16 amino acids. Germline assignment: CDR1 KGHSH and CDR2 LQKENI. The CDR3 loop reads CASSPLAGGVTDTQYF. CDR3 nucleotides: TGTGCCAGCTCCCCACTAGCGGGGGGTGTTACAGATACGCAGTATTTT.

V usage is TRBV29-1 and J usage is TRBJ2-1; 12 bases match TRBD2. Germline lookup yields CDR1 SQVTM and CDR2 ANQGSEA. The CDR3 covers 14 residues. Trimming cost V 5 bases and J 8 bases; bases outside gene matches: 7. CDR3 region: CSVSTSGGPYEQFF. The CDR3 region has the DNA TGCAGCGTTTCGACTAGCGGGGGCCCTTATGAGCAGTTCTTC.

V gene TRBV10-2 combines with J gene TRBJ2-5, with 10 positions matching TRBD2. Germline V gives CDR1 WSHSY, CDR2 SAAADI. The CDR3 loop spans 16 amino acids. After removal of 2 bases from V and 4 bases from J, the junction contained 7 bases not matched to a gene. CDR3 sequence reads: CASSEGKRGGRETQYF. DNA of the CDR3: TGCGCCAGCAGTGAGGGCAAGCGGGGGGGCCGAGAGACCCAGTACTTC.

The V gene is TRBV27, the J gene TRBJ2-1; no definite D call. There are 14 residues in the CDR3. Germline CDR1 and CDR2: MNHEY and SMNVEV (reference sequence). The V and J ends lost 3 bases and 5 bases respectively, with 11 bases between them. This chain's CDR3 is CASSFSQANNEQFF. The CDR3 DNA follows: TGTGCCAGCAGTTTTAGTCAGGCCAACAATGAGCAGTTCTTC.

This clone was detected once. The chain recombines TRBV2 with TRBJ1-2; TRBD1 matches 7 bases. Trimming at V came to 6 bases and at J to 7 bases, leaving 8 bases not matched to a gene. Germline CDR1 SNHLY, CDR2 FYNNEI. This CDR3 is 13 amino acids long. In nucleotides, the CDR3 is TGTGCCAGCAGAGCCGACAGGGCCCTTGGCTACACCTTC. The encoded protein is CASRADRALGYTF.

The chain uses TRBV11-3 and TRBJ2-7, with 7 bases that match TRBD2. Trimming removed 2 bases from V and 5 bases from J; junction bases left unmatched: 9. The CDR3 extends over 15 amino acids. CDR1 SGHNT and CDR2 YENEEA come from the germline V gene. DNA for the CDR3: TGTGCCAGCAGCTTACGGAGCAGCGGGGTAAACGAGCAGTACTTC. Translated, it gives CASSLRSSGVNEQYF.

The chain uses TRBV7-8 and TRBJ1-2; 9 nucleotides line up with TRBD1. CDR1 and CDR2 (germline): SGHVS, FQNEAQ. The CDR3 is 17 amino acids. After removal of 5 bases from V and 6 bases from J, the junction contained 16 bases not matched to a gene. The CDR3: CASSLRLSQGAVNGYTF. Here the CDR3 DNA reads TGTGCCAGCAGCCTACGGCTTTCACAGGGGGCGGTCAATGGCTACACCTTC. Based on the CDR3 plus reference TRBV7-8 and TRBJ1-2, the full variable domain is GAGVSQSPRYKVAKRGQDVALRCDPISGHVSLFWYQQALGQGPEFLTYFQNEAQLDKSGLPSDRFFAERPEGSVSTLKIQRTQQEDSAVYLCASSLRLSQGAVNGYTFGSGTRLTVV.

The chain uses TRBV12-3 or TRBV12-4 and TRBJ1-2; weak D call: TRBD1 (6 bases). The CDR3 length is 13 residues. The V end was cut by 5 bases, the J end by 8 bases, with 15 bases between. CDR3 nucleotides: TGTGCCAGCAGTCTCGGGACACCCCTCGGCTACACCTTC. Translated, it gives CASSLGTPLGYTF.

The chain carries TRBV19 and TRBJ1-2; weak D call: TRBD1 (6 bases). The CDR3 consists of 15 residues. Looked up from germline, CDR1 is LNHDA and CDR2 is SQIVND (reference sequence). Trimming took 2 bases from V and 4 from J, leaving 14 bases between them. The CDR3 loop reads CASSINRQDLYGYTF. CDR3 bases: TGTGCCAGTAGTATAAATCGACAGGACCTCTATGGCTACACCTTC. Variable domain in full (rest from reference TRBV19 and TRBJ1-2): DGGITQSPKYLFRKEGQNVTLSCEQNLNHDAMYWYRQDPGQGLRLIYYSQIVNDFQKGDIAEGYSVSREKKESFPLTVTSAQKNPTAFYLCASSINRQDLYGYTFGSGTRLTVV.

V gene TRBV21-1 combines with J gene TRBJ1-1; the listed D gene, TRBD1, was not tested against the DNA. TRBV21-1 is flagged as a pseudogene. The CDR3 runs to 14 residues. The CDR3 coding sequence is TGTGCCAGCAGCAATGTCCGCCAGGGAACTGAAGCTTTCTTT. Translation: CASSNVRQGTEAFF.

The table lists this clone with a few counts. The chain uses TRBV18 and TRBJ1-2, with D unresolved. V dropped 3 bases and J dropped 5 bases, with 7 bases sitting between them. The CDR3 length is 12 residues. Germline V gives CDR1 KGHSH, CDR2 LQKENI. CDR3: CASSPTEYGYTF. The CDR3 DNA follows: TGTGCCAGCTCACCCACAGAGTATGGCTACACCTTC.

The chain joins TRBV18 to TRBJ2-1, with 8 bases lining up with TRBD1. Unmatched junction bases numbered 4, after V lost 2 bases and J lost 7 bases. This CDR3 region has 14 residues. The germline CDR1 and CDR2 sequences are KGHSH and LQKENI. The CDR3 nucleotides are TGTGCCAGCTCACCAACAGGGGGAAGGAATGAGCAGTTCTTC. It translates to CASSPTGGRNEQFF.

The chain combines TRBV7-8 with TRBJ2-7; TRBD1 matches 7 bases. The germline gives CDR1 SGHVS, CDR2 FQNEAQ. The CDR3 runs to 14 residues. V dropped 6 bases and J dropped 4; count of bases not matched to a gene: 9. CDR3 protein: CASRQDRLLYEQYF. The DNA of the CDR3 is TGTGCCAGCAGACAGGACAGGTTACTTTACGAGCAGTACTTC.